These 22 T cell receptor beta chains share one sample of origin, sequenced in a study of CD8 T cells in ankylosing spondylitis. TCRdb independently ran MiXCR on the 5' RACE reads; one entry per CDR3 protein. The sample consists of approximately 150,000 distinct CDR3 sequences, approximately 9.9% of them appearing once. The sequencing sample was made of blood, either unsorted or a sorted T cell fraction (not recorded which). Source of these receptors: a female donor with ankylosing spondylitis or in good health (not recorded which).

This clonotype was detected ten times or more. The rearrangement links TRBV14 to TRBJ1-1; D unresolved. The length of the CDR3 is 12 residues. CDR1 SGHDN and CDR2 FVKESK come from the germline V gene. The V end lost 1 base, the J end lost 6 bases, and 6 bases lay between the germline ends. The CDR3 sequence: CASSQVLAEAFF. The CDR3 DNA sequence: TGTGCCAGCAGCCAAGTGTTAGCTGAAGCTTTCTTT.

This clonotype has only a few counts. CDR3 sequence: CASSQDAELGVGSPLHF. The CDR3 DNA follows: TGCGCCAGCAGCCAAGATGCGGAACTGGGGGTAGGGTCACCCCTCCACTTT. The V call is TRBV4-3, the J call TRBJ1-6; TRBD1 is a possible D gene (5 bases). V was clipped by 0 bases and J by 10 bases, with 19 bases between them. This CDR3 is 17 amino acids long. The germline gives CDR1 LGHNA, CDR2 YSLEER.

The chain recombines TRBV2 with TRBJ1-5; maybe TRBD1 (6 bases). This CDR3 has 16 residues. The germline V gene has CDR1 SNHLY and CDR2 FYNNEI. V lost 2 bases to trimming and J lost 1 base, with 12 bases between them. CDR3 loop: CASSERGTPSNQPQHF. The DNA of the CDR3 is TGTGCCAGCAGTGAAAGGGGGACCCCGAGCAATCAGCCCCAGCATTTT.

This clonotype was seen ten or more times. The chain carries TRBV19 and TRBJ1-2; D is possibly TRBD1 (5 bases). The CDR3 totals 14 residues. Trimming took 5 bases from V and 4 from J, leaving 14 bases between them. Per the germline V gene, CDR1 is LNHDA and CDR2 is SQIVND (reference sequence). The CDR3 is CASSEGRTSYGYTF. The DNA for the CDR3 is TGTGCCAGTAGTGAGGGACGAACCTCCTATGGCTACACCTTC.

Many counts were recorded for this clonotype. CDR3 DNA: TGCAGTGCTAGAGTTTTTCCCGGGACAGACGCAGCCAAAAACATTCAGTACTTC. It codes for CSARVFPGTDAAKNIQYF. V and J are TRBV20-1 and TRBJ2-4, with 7 positions matching TRBD1. Germline trimming cut 1 base from V and 0 bases from J; bases unmatched to any gene: 12. CDR1 and CDR2 (germline): DFQATT, SNEGSKA (reference sequence). This CDR3 has 18 amino acids.

In its sample, this clonotype was seen a few times. The chain carries TRBV4-3 and TRBJ2-7; D might be TRBD2 (5 bases). Per the germline V gene, CDR1 is LGHNA and CDR2 is YSLEER. This CDR3 has 14 amino acids. Trimming shortened V by 1 base and J by 5 bases, and 12 bases separated the two germline ends. CDR3 bases: TGCGCCAGCAGCCAAGTAACGGGGATCGACGAGCAGTACTTC. The encoded protein is CASSQVTGIDEQYF.

This clonotype was found a few times. The chain combines TRBV13 with TRBJ2-7, with 9 bases aligning to TRBD2. V lost 4 bases, J lost 0 bases, and 7 bases stayed unmatched. Germline loops: CDR1 PRHDT, CDR2 FYEKMQ (reference sequence). The CDR3 totals 16 residues. DNA of the CDR3: TGTGCCAGCAGCTGGACTCATAGCGGGAGCTCCTACGAGCAGTACTTC. Its translation: CASSWTHSGSSYEQYF. Full variable domain (rest looked up from reference TRBV13 and TRBJ2-7): AAGVIQSPRHLIKEKRETATLKCYPIPRHDTVYWYQQGPGQDPQFLISFYEKMQSDKGSIPDRFSAQQFSDYHSELNMSSLELGDSALYFCASSWTHSGSSYEQYFGPGTRLTVT.

This clonotype has a handful of counts. The chain links TRBV4-3 to TRBJ2-1, with D unclear. CDR3 size: 16 residues. V lost 1 base, J lost 5 bases, and 15 bases lay in between. Germline V gives CDR1 LGHNA, CDR2 YSLEER. Here the CDR3 DNA reads TGCGCCAGCAGCCAAGGCTGGGCTAGAGCTGACAATGAGCAGTTCTTC. This sequence encodes CASSQGWARADNEQFF.

This clonotype turned up a few times. V gene TRBV10-1 combines with J gene TRBJ2-1, with 13 bases lining up with TRBD2. Germline V gives CDR1 WNHNN, CDR2 SYGVQD (reference sequence). The length of the CDR3 is 14 residues. V dropped 10 bases and J dropped 7; count of bases not matched to a gene: 7. The CDR3: CATRKLAGGNEQFF. CDR3 nucleotides: TGCGCCACACGGAAACTAGCGGGAGGGAATGAGCAGTTCTTC.

This clonotype was picked up a small number of times. The chain uses TRBV30 and TRBJ2-7; D is ambiguous. V lost 0 bases, J lost 6 bases, and 6 bases lay in between. The germline V gene has CDR1 GTSNPN and CDR2 SVGIG (reference sequence). This CDR3 has 11 residues. Here the CDR3 reads CAWSVQSEQYF. The CDR3 DNA follows: TGTGCCTGGAGTGTCCAGAGCGAGCAGTACTTC.

J is TRBJ1-2 and V is TRBV24-1; D might be TRBD1 (5 bases). The V and J ends lost 7 bases and 2 bases respectively, with 10 bases between them. Germline CDR1 and CDR2: KGHDR and SFDVKD. The CDR3 consists of 13 residues. This CDR3 is CATRGDVNYGYTF. Here the CDR3 DNA reads TGTGCCACCAGGGGGGACGTGAACTATGGCTACACCTTC.

This clonotype was counted many times. The chain uses TRBV20-1 and TRBJ2-4; possible D gene TRBD2, 5 bases. The V and J ends lost 1 base and 0 bases respectively, with 10 bases between them. This CDR3 contains 15 residues. Germline V gene sequence: CDR1 DFQATT, CDR2 SNEGSKA (reference sequence). The CDR3 bases are TGCAGTGCTAGAGCCCTCGGACTAGCCAAAAACATTCAGTACTTC. This encodes CSARALGLAKNIQYF.

This clonotype was seen many times. The rearrangement joins TRBV7-9 to TRBJ2-7; D possibly corresponds to TRBD2 (6 bases). The germline V and J ends were trimmed by 5 bases and 5 bases, with 19 bases remaining between them. The germline CDR1 and CDR2 sequences are SEHNR and FQNEAQ (reference sequence). The CDR3 extends over 15 amino acids. The CDR3 sequence: CASSPTGTEGHEQYF. CDR3 in DNA: TGTGCCAGCAGCCCAACCGGGACGGAGGGCCACGAGCAGTACTTC.

This clonotype appeared a few times. The chain employs TRBV4-3 and TRBJ2-2; no clear D gene. V was clipped by 1 base and J by 5 bases, with 5 bases between them. Germline V gives CDR1 LGHNA, CDR2 YSLEER. The CDR3 sequence is 13 residues long. The CDR3 DNA follows: TGCGCCAGCAGCCAAGTAGAAACCGGGGAGCTGTTTTTT. This sequence encodes CASSQVETGELFF.

This CDR3 reads CATPTGFGTGELFF. The CDR3 DNA sequence: TGTGCCACCCCGACAGGGTTTGGAACCGGGGAGCTGTTTTTT. This chain links TRBV28 with TRBJ2-2, with 7 bases fitting TRBD1. V was clipped by 10 bases and J by 5 bases; unmatched bases: 10. Germline loops: CDR1 MDHEN, CDR2 SYDVKM. The CDR3 totals 14 residues.

The V gene is TRBV20-1, the J gene TRBJ2-5; 12 nucleotides match TRBD2. The CDR3 runs 18 residues. Trimming removed 6 bases from V and 2 bases from J; junction bases left unmatched: 16. Germline V lookup: CDR1 DFQATT, CDR2 SNEGSKA (reference sequence). CDR3 sequence: CSAKGSSSGRGLQETQYF. The CDR3 DNA reads TGCAGTGCGAAGGGGTCGTCTAGCGGGAGGGGGCTTCAAGAGACCCAGTACTTC.

This clonotype was picked up many times. The chain joins TRBV7-9 to TRBJ2-7; D assignment may be TRBD1 or TRBD2 (5 bases each). V lost 5 bases and J 3 bases, leaving 11 bases between the germline ends. The CDR3 has 13 residues. Germline V gene lookup returns CDR1 SEHNR and CDR2 FQNEAQ (reference sequence). CDR3 DNA sequence: TGTGCCAGCAGCACCAGTGGGGGCTACGAGCAGTACTTC. It yields the protein CASSTSGGYEQYF.

This clonotype was counted only a few times. The genes are TRBV20-1 and TRBJ2-1; possibly TRBD2 for D (5 bases). With 5 bases removed from V and 2 bases from J, the gap between germline ends came to 13 bases. Per the germline V gene, CDR1 is DFQATT and CDR2 is SNEGSKA (reference sequence). The CDR3 has 14 amino acids. This CDR3 is CSAQAALAYNEQFF. CDR3 nucleotide sequence: TGCAGTGCTCAAGCCGCACTAGCCTACAATGAGCAGTTCTTC.

The V gene is TRBV2, the J gene TRBJ2-7, with 11 bases aligning to TRBD1. CDR3 length equals 15 residues. CDR1 and CDR2 from the germline V gene are SNHLY and FYNNEI. V trimming: 4 bases; J trimming: 2 bases; junction bases outside the gene matches: 4. For the CDR3, the DNA is TGTGCCAGCAGTGTTGGACAGGGGGCAGCCTACGAGCAGTACTTC. This encodes CASSVGQGAAYEQYF.

This clonotype was found once. CDR3 in DNA: TGTGCCACCCGGGACGCCTCGACCTACGAGCAGTACTTC. Translation: CATRDASTYEQYF. The gene calls are TRBV12-3 or TRBV12-4 and TRBJ2-7; D possibly uses TRBD1 or TRBD2 (5 bases each). The length of the CDR3 is 13 residues. Trimming left V 10 bases short and J 2 bases short, with 15 bases between.

This clonotype was detected only a few times. V is TRBV28 and J is TRBJ2-7, with 8 nucleotides matching TRBD1. V shed 3 bases, J shed 3 bases, and the junction held 7 bases outside the gene matches. CDR3 length: 15 amino acids. Looked up from germline, CDR1 is MDHEN and CDR2 is SYDVKM. This chain's CDR3 is CASSFGQGPLYEQYF. The DNA for the CDR3 is TGTGCCAGCAGTTTCGGACAGGGTCCCCTCTACGAGCAGTACTTC.

This chain joins TRBV7-9 and TRBJ2-2; D unresolved. CDR1 is SEHNR, CDR2 FQNEAQ, per germline (reference sequence). This CDR3 region has 12 residues. Deletions cut 5 bases from V and 8 bases from J, with 9 bases between. CDR3 DNA sequence: TGTGCCAGCAGCCCCATACCGGGGGAGCTGTTTTTT. This codes for CASSPIPGELFF.